The 24 T cell receptor beta chains given below trace back to one sample, sequenced in a study of spatial heterogeneity in lung cancer. One entry per CDR3 protein results from TCRdb running MiXCR on the 5' RACE reads. The sample has around 110,000 distinct CDR3 sequences; approximately 12% are singletons. Time point here: blood at routine non-recurrence follow-up after resection. Unsorted whole RNA from tumor, nontumor lung or frozen PBMC underwent sequencing. Sequencing used PBMCs, obtained at follow-up. These TCRs come from a male donor with early-stage non-small cell lung cancer.

This clonotype was recorded a few times. This chain joins TRBV5-5 and TRBJ2-5; possibly TRBD2 for D (6 bases). Germline lookup yields CDR1 SGHKS and CDR2 YYEKEE (reference sequence). Trimming left V 1 base short and J 4 bases short, with 8 bases between. This CDR3 spans 13 amino acids. The CDR3 nucleotides are TGTGCCAGCAGCTTGACTAGCAGAGAGACCCAGTACTTC. Protein: CASSLTSRETQYF. Filled out from reference TRBV5-5 and TRBJ2-5, the complete variable domain reads DAGVTQSPTHLIKTRGQQVTLRCSPISGHKSVSWYQQVLGQGPQFIFQYYEKEERGRGNFPDRFSARQFPNYSSELNVNALLLGDSALYLCASSLTSRETQYFGPGTRLLVL.

This clonotype was counted at least ten times. The CDR3 nucleotides are TGTGCCAGCGTGAGCCGGGAGGGGTGGTACGAGCAGTACTTC. Its protein product is CASVSREGWYEQYF. V is TRBV28 and J is TRBJ2-7; 8 bases match TRBD2. CDR1 is MDHEN and CDR2 is SYDVKM in the germline V gene. The CDR3 has 14 amino acids. The V and J ends lost 8 bases and 4 bases, in that order; junction bases with no gene match: 10.

This clonotype was seen at least ten times. V usage is TRBV27 and J usage is TRBJ1-6, with 7 bases aligning to TRBD1. V lost 6 bases to trimming and J lost 6 bases; unmatched junction nucleotides: 8. CDR1 and CDR2 from the germline V gene are MNHEY and SMNVEV (reference sequence). CDR3 length equals 15 residues. The CDR3, as DNA: TGTGCCAGCAGACGACAGGGAGAGGTTAATTCACCCCTCCACTTT. Translation: CASRRQGEVNSPLHF.

This rearrangement joins TRBV6-6 to TRBJ2-5; D not resolved. Germline V gene data show CDR1 as MNHNY and CDR2 as SVGAGI (reference sequence). This CDR3 is built from 13 residues. V lost 2 bases to trimming and J lost 8 bases, with 12 bases between them. Here the CDR3 reads CASSYDWSGTQYF. The DNA of the CDR3 is TGTGCCAGCAGTTACGATTGGTCGGGTACCCAGTACTTC.

The chain links TRBV7-8 to TRBJ2-4, with 7 positions matching TRBD1. Germline V gene sequence: CDR1 SGHVS, CDR2 FQNEAQ. Trimming removed 2 bases from V and 0 bases from J; junction bases left unmatched: 10. The length of the CDR3 is 18 residues. The DNA of the CDR3 is TGTGCCAGCAGCTTATCCCGGGACAGCGTGTCAGCCAAAAACATTCAGTACTTC. Amino acids: CASSLSRDSVSAKNIQYF.

The chain uses TRBV28 and TRBJ1-4; TRBD1 agrees at 9 bases. CDR1 is MDHEN and CDR2 is SYDVKM in the germline V gene. J gave up 2 bases and V 4 bases, and 8 bases lay outside the gene matches. The CDR3 spans 17 residues. The CDR3 coding sequence is TGTGCCAGCAGTTGGGGGACAGGGTACGGGACTAATGAAAAACTGTTTTTT. Translated, it gives CASSWGTGYGTNEKLFF. Filled out from reference TRBV28 and TRBJ1-4, the complete variable domain reads DVKVTQSSRYLVKRTGEKVFLECVQDMDHENMFWYRQDPGLGLRLIYFSYDVKMKEKGDIPEGYSVSREKKERFSLILESASTNQTSMYLCASSWGTGYGTNEKLFFGSGTQLSVL.

This clonotype occurred many times. DNA for the CDR3: TGTGCCAGCAGCAACCGACCGTCCGAGCAGTACTTC. Residues: CASSNRPSEQYF. The chain is built from TRBV7-6 and TRBJ2-7; D gene unclear. Deletions cut 5 bases from V and 6 bases from J, with 11 bases between. CDR3 length: 12 amino acids. Germline-derived CDR1 and CDR2 are SGHVS and FNYEAQ.

The chain uses TRBV7-6 and TRBJ2-3; 11 nucleotides line up with TRBD2. The CDR3 runs to 17 residues. The ends lost 5 bases at V and 2 bases at J; junction bases unmatched: 9. From germline, CDR1 is SGHVS and CDR2 FNYEAQ. The CDR3 DNA is TGTGCCAGCAGCCCCCGACTAGCGGGGCAGGACACAGATACGCAGTATTTT. This codes for CASSPRLAGQDTDTQYF.

This clonotype was detected many times. CDR3 sequence: CASSLERGHYEQYF. In DNA, the CDR3 is TGCGCCAGCAGCTTGGAAAGGGGGCACTACGAGCAGTACTTC. The rearrangement links TRBV5-1 to TRBJ2-7; 7 bases are a match to TRBD1. The CDR3 has 14 amino acids. The V and J ends lost 0 bases and 3 bases, in that order; junction bases with no gene match: 3. CDR1 is SGHRS, CDR2 YFSETQ, per germline.

This clonotype has just a few counts. The J gene is TRBJ1-4, the V gene TRBV27; D not certain. V gave up 6 bases and J gave up 7 bases, with 12 bases separating them. Germline CDR1 and CDR2: MNHEY and SMNVEV (reference sequence). CDR3 size: 13 residues. The CDR3 sequence: CASRARTPEKLFF. CDR3 DNA: TGTGCCAGCAGGGCTCGCACGCCTGAAAAACTGTTTTTT.

In nucleotides, the CDR3 is TGCGCCAGCAGTCTTGGGGGGGTTGAACAGCCCCAGCATTTT. Translated: CASSLGGVEQPQHF. The genes are TRBV10-2 and TRBJ1-5; tentatively, D is TRBD1 (5 bases). In germline, CDR1 is WSHSY, CDR2 SAAADI. Trimming took off 5 bases at V and 7 bases at J, with 15 bases between the two ends. The CDR3 sequence is 14 residues long.

This clonotype was seen only a few times. The chain couples TRBV6-2 or TRBV6-3 to TRBJ2-7; D not resolved. V lost 4 bases and J lost 0, with 16 bases in between. CDR3 length: 16 amino acids. The germline gives CDR1 MNHEY, CDR2 SVGEGT. In nucleotides, the CDR3 is TGTGCCAGCAGTTCCTCAGGATTCATGAGCTCCTACGAGCAGTACTTC. It codes for CASSSSGFMSSYEQYF.

This CDR3 is CASSAGHWENTIYF. CDR3 bases: TGCGCCAGCAGCGCGGGACATTGGGAAAACACCATATATTTT. V is TRBV5-1 and J is TRBJ1-3, with D perhaps matching TRBD1 (6 bases). Between the trimmed V and J ends, which lost 4 bases and 6 bases, there was a span of 14 bases. In germline, CDR1 is SGHRS, CDR2 YFSETQ. The CDR3 loop spans 14 amino acids.

This clonotype occurred many times. The genes are TRBV29-1 and TRBJ2-2, with TRBD2 matching 7 bases. Unmatched junction bases numbered 12, after V lost 7 bases and J lost 7 bases. The CDR3 has 14 residues. CDR1 and CDR2 from the germline V gene are SQVTM and ANQGSEA. CDR3 in DNA: TGCAGCGCCCTGGGAGGGCAAAGATTCGGGGAGCTGTTTTTT. This gives the protein CSALGGQRFGELFF.

The chain employs TRBV7-8 and TRBJ1-5; TRBD1 agrees at 7 bases. The CDR3 is 15 amino acids. With 3 bases clipped from V and 5 bases from J, the junction kept 7 bases outside the gene matches. Germline V gene data show CDR1 as SGHVS and CDR2 as FQNEAQ. The DNA of the CDR3 is TGTGCCAGCAGCTTGTTGACAGGGAGGGATCAGCCCCAGCATTTT. Translation gives CASSLLTGRDQPQHF.

This clonotype was seen only a few times. The V gene is TRBV14, the J gene TRBJ2-1; D possibly corresponds to TRBD1 (6 bases). Deletions cut 4 bases from V and 0 bases from J, with 13 bases between. CDR1 SGHDN and CDR2 FVKESK come from the germline V gene. The CDR3 has 16 amino acids. The chain's CDR3 is CASSLLGAGSYNEQFF. CDR3 nucleotides: TGTGCCAGCAGCCTTCTGGGGGCGGGCTCCTACAATGAGCAGTTCTTC.

This clonotype turned up a few times. The CDR3 reads CASSTTILRGTQPQHF. The CDR3 nucleotides are TGCGCCAGCAGCACTACTATCCTACGAGGGACTCAGCCCCAGCATTTT. The rearrangement joins TRBV4-1 to TRBJ1-5; the D gene is possibly TRBD1 (5 bases). Trimming took 5 bases from V and 6 from J, leaving 20 bases between them. The CDR3 spans 16 residues. Germline V lookup: CDR1 MGHRA, CDR2 YSYEKL.

This clonotype came up many times. V and J are TRBV15 and TRBJ1-2; D gene unclear. Trimming stripped 0 bases from V and 1 base from J, with 3 bases between. Germline V gene sequence: CDR1 LNHNV, CDR2 YYDKDF (reference sequence). This CDR3 is 13 amino acids long. The chain's CDR3 is CATSRDHNYGYTF. CDR3 bases: TGTGCCACCAGCAGAGATCATAACTATGGCTACACCTTC.

The table lists this clonotype with many counts. The CDR3 is CASTLKNIQYF. For the CDR3, the DNA is TGTGCCAGCACCCTTAAAAACATTCAGTACTTC. V and J are TRBV11-2 and TRBJ2-4; D is undetermined. This CDR3 region has 11 residues. Germline assignment: CDR1 SGHAT and CDR2 FQNNGV. The ends were cut back, 7 bases at V and 4 bases at J, with 5 bases in the middle.

V gene TRBV10-3 combines with J gene TRBJ1-1; perhaps TRBD1 as D (5 bases). V was clipped by 8 bases and J by 1 base, with 11 bases between them. The germline V gene has CDR1 ENHRY and CDR2 SYGVKD. The CDR3 is made up of 13 amino acids. The CDR3 DNA follows: TGTGCCATCGGAGGGGTCCGGAACACTGAAGCTTTCTTT. It encodes CAIGGVRNTEAFF.

This rearrangement joins TRBV4-1 to TRBJ1-2; weak D call: TRBD1 (5 bases). This CDR3 comprises 14 residues. Germline CDR1 is MGHRA and CDR2 is YSYEKL. Between the trimmed V and J ends, which lost 4 bases and 8 bases, there was a span of 17 bases. As DNA, the CDR3 is TGCGCCAGCAGCCCGGGACCGACAAGCCTAGGCTACACCTTC. Amino acid sequence: CASSPGPTSLGYTF.

This clonotype was found once. This sequence joins TRBV3-1 and TRBJ1-6, with D possibly being TRBD1 (5 bases). V lost 0 bases to trimming and J lost 5 bases, with 14 bases between them. The CDR3 runs to 17 residues. CDR1 and CDR2 from the germline V gene are LGHDT and YNNKEL (reference sequence). The CDR3 DNA sequence: TGTGCCAGCAGCCAAGACCAAGCCCCGGGGCATAATTCACCCCTCCACTTT. Encoded protein: CASSQDQAPGHNSPLHF.

Only a few counts were recorded for this clonotype. The chain links TRBV10-3 to TRBJ1-5; 7 positions match TRBD1. CDR1 is ENHRY, CDR2 SYGVKD, per germline. The CDR3 contains 14 residues. Trimming took 4 bases from V and 2 from J; bases not matched to a gene: 2. The DNA for the CDR3 is TGTGCCATCAGTGGGACAGGAGGCAATCAGCCCCAGCATTTT. This encodes CAISGTGGNQPQHF.

The chain carries TRBV5-1 and TRBJ2-3; perhaps TRBD2 as D (5 bases). From germline, CDR1 is SGHRS and CDR2 YFSETQ. Trimming shortened V by 3 bases and J by 1 base, and 6 bases separated the two germline ends. CDR3 size: 13 residues. This CDR3 is CASSSRGTDTQYF. The CDR3, as DNA: TGCGCCAGCAGCTCGAGGGGCACAGATACGCAGTATTTT.